A single T cell receptor beta chain is shown here with its context. The data belong to a study of blood T cell repertoires in COVID-19. Study information: Collection of acute and convalescent COVID-19 samples took place in the United States, Italy and Spain. The cDNA or gDNA used as material had been derived from T cells, B-cell-depleted T cells, or PBMCs.

Germline values: CDR1 SGHKS, CDR2 YYEKEE (reference sequence). The CDR3 has 14 amino acids. Trimming at V came to 4 bases and at J to 6 bases, leaving 9 bases not matched to a gene. The authors' processing: Amplified reference gene primers provided the basis for estimating nucleated cell counts. Sequencing was performed with immunoSEQ multiplex PCR; in TCRdb, only in-frame clones are kept and a portion is missing. V and J calls and clone size come straight from that table; D and trimming were deduced from the DNA. The table has approximately 140,000 clones, approximately 80% seen once. This chain joins TRBV5-5 and TRBJ1-1, with 7 bases identical to TRBD1. Sequenced sample: peripheral blood. This TCR was recovered from a human donor in a cohort sampled during active COVID-19. CDR3: CASSPGTVGAEAFF. The CDR3 bases are TGTGCCAGCAGCCCCGGGACAGTGGGGGCTGAAGCTTTCTTT.